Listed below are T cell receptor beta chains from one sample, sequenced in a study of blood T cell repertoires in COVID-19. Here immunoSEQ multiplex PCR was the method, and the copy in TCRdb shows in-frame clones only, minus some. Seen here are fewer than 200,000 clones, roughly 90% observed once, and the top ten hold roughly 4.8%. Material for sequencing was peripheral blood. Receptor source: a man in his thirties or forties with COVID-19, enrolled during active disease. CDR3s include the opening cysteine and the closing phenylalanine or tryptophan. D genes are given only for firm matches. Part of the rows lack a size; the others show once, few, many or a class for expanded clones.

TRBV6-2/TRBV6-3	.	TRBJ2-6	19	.	CASSPTGGGGAAGANVLTF	TGTGCCAGCAGCCCGACAGGGGGCGGGGGGGCGGCTGGGGCCAACGTCCTGACTTTC
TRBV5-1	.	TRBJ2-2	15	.	CASSWREQGTGELFF	TGCGCCAGCAGCTGGAGGGAACAGGGGACCGGGGAGCTGTTTTTT
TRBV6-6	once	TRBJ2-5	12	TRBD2	CASRRLAETQYF	TGTGCCAGCAGGAGACTAGCAGAGACCCAGTACTTC
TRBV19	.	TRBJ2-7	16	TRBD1	CASSQMGQGLSYEQYF	TGTGCCAGTAGTCAAATGGGACAGGGGCTATCCTACGAGCAGTACTTC
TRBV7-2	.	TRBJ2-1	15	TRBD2	CASSPRLAGDNEQFF	TGTGCCAGCAGCCCCCGACTAGCGGGAGACAATGAGCAGTTCTTC
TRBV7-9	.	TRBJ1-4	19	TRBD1	CASSLVKLRNRGHNEKLFF	TGTGCCAGCAGCTTAGTCAAGCTGAGAAACAGGGGACATAATGAAAAACTGTTTTTT
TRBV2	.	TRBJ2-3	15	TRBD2	CASTPSGRITDTQYF	TGTGCCAGCACCCCTAGCGGGAGGATCACAGATACGCAGTATTTT
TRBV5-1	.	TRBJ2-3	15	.	CASSLEYRATDTQYF	TGCGCCAGCAGCTTGGAGTACAGGGCAACAGATACGCAGTATTTT
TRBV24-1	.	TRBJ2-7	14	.	CATSDSGSSYEQYF	TGTGCCACCAGTGATTCCGGGAGCTCCTACGAGCAGTACTTC
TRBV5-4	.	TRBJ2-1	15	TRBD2	CASSPSSGSGNEQFF	TGTGCCAGCAGCCCCTCTAGCGGGAGTGGCAATGAGCAGTTCTTC
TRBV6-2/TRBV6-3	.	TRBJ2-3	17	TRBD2	CASSYDQGTSGTDTQYF	TGTGCCAGCAGTTACGATCAGGGGACTAGCGGCACAGATACGCAGTATTTT
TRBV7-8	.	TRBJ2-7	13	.	CASSLDSYYEQYF	TGTGCCAGCAGCTTAGACAGTTACTACGAGCAGTACTTC
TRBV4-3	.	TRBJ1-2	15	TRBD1	CASSHLGTGVYGYTF	TGCGCCAGCAGCCATCTAGGGACAGGGGTATATGGCTACACCTTC
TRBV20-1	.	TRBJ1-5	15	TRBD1	CSASGRDRGNQPQHF	TGCAGTGCTAGTGGGAGGGACAGGGGTAATCAGCCCCAGCATTTT
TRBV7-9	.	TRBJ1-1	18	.	CASSLKGRGYTWNTEAFF	TGTGCCAGCAGCTTAAAAGGCAGGGGCTATACCTGGAACACTGAAGCTTTCTTT
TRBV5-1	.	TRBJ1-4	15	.	CASSFQGATNEKLFF	TGCGCCAGCAGCTTCCAGGGTGCAACTAATGAAAAACTGTTTTTT
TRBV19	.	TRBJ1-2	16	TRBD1	CASSPGGSGTRYGYTF	TGTGCCAGTTCCCCAGGGGGCTCTGGGACCCGCTATGGCTACACCTTC
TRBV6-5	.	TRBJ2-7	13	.	CASTLTVSYEQYF	TGTGCCAGCACCCTGACAGTCTCCTACGAGCAGTACTTC
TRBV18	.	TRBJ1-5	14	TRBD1	CASSPRQGGQPQHF	TGTGCCAGCTCACCAAGGCAGGGGGGCCAGCCCCAGCATTTT
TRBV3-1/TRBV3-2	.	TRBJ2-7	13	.	CASSQEGAFEQYF	TGTGCCAGCAGCCAAGAAGGAGCGTTCGAGCAGTACTTC
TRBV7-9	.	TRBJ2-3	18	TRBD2	CASSLGLAGGPGTDTQYF	TGTGCCAGCAGCTTGGGACTAGCGGGAGGGCCTGGCACAGATACGCAGTATTTT
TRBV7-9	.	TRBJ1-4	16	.	CASSQRGWVANEKLFF	TGTGCCAGCAGCCAAAGGGGCTGGGTGGCTAATGAAAAACTGTTTTTT
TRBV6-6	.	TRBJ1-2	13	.	CASSYFDGDGYTF	TGTGCCAGCAGTTACTTCGACGGGGATGGCTACACCTTC
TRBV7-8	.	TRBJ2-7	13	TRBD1	CASIGTGVYEQYF	TGTGCCAGCATTGGGACAGGGGTCTACGAGCAGTACTTC
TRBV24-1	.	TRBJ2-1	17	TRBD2	CATSAGTSGRRGNEQFF	TGTGCCACCAGTGCCGGAACTAGCGGGAGAAGGGGCAATGAGCAGTTCTTC
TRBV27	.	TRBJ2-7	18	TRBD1	CASSLSPLPGQVNYEQYF	TGTGCCAGCAGTTTATCTCCCTTACCGGGACAGGTAAACTACGAGCAGTACTTC
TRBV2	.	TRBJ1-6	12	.	CASGADNSPLHF	TGTGCCAGCGGAGCGGATAATTCACCCCTCCACTTT
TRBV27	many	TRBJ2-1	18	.	CASTGSHIVYSSYNEQFF	TGTGCCAGTACAGGGTCTCACATTGTGTACTCCTCATACAATGAGCAGTTCTTC
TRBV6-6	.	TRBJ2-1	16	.	CASSHALGQPYNEQFF	TGTGCCAGCAGCCATGCCCTTGGGCAGCCCTACAATGAGCAGTTCTTC
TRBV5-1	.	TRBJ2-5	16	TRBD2	CASSPLLSGGLETQYF	TGCGCCAGCTCCCCTCTCCTTAGCGGGGGGCTCGAGACCCAGTACTTC
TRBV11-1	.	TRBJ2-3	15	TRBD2	CASSLEAGATDTQYF	TGTGCCAGCAGCTTAGAAGCGGGGGCCACAGATACGCAGTATTTT
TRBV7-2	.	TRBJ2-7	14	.	CASSLNAGTYEQYF	TGTGCCAGCAGCTTAAACGCAGGTACCTACGAGCAGTACTTC
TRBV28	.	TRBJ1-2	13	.	CASSLYKSYGYTF	TGTGCCAGCAGTTTATATAAATCTTATGGCTACACCTTC
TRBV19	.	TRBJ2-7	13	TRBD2	CASSTGTSYEQYF	TGTGCCAGTAGTACCGGGACTAGTTACGAGCAGTACTTC
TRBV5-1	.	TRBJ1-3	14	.	CASSLQSSGNTIYF	TGCGCCAGCAGCTTACAGTCCTCTGGAAACACCATATATTTT
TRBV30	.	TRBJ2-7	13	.	CAWSVSGGYEQYF	TGTGCCTGGAGTGTATCCGGAGGCTACGAGCAGTACTTC
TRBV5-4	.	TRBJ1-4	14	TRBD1	CASSMDRGREKLFF	TGTGCCAGCAGTATGGACAGGGGTCGAGAAAAACTGTTTTTT
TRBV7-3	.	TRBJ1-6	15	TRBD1	CASSGTGSGPSPLHF	TGTGCCAGCAGCGGGACAGGGAGTGGGCCATCACCCCTCCACTTT
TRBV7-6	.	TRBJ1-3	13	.	CASSLGLRNTIYF	TGTGCCAGCAGCTTAGGGCTGAGAAACACCATATATTTT
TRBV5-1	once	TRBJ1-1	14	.	CASSLMDRNTEAFF	TGCGCCAGCAGCTTGATGGACAGGAACACTGAAGCTTTCTTT
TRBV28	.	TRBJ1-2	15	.	CASSSPSGRWYGYTF	TGTGCCAGCAGCTCCCCCTCAGGGCGATGGTATGGCTACACCTTC